The 32 T cell receptor beta chains below come from one sample, sequenced in a study of T cells after yellow fever vaccination. TCRdb used MiXCR to reprocess the 5' RACE reads, holding one entry per CDR3 protein. The data show approximately 610,000 distinct CDR3 sequences, roughly a sixth seen once. The specimen was PBMCs, collected 4 to 5 days after the first yellow fever vaccination. Source of these receptors: a man between 18 and 29 years old who received the YFV17D yellow fever vaccine.

There are a few counts of this clonotype. The CDR3 loop reads CATSRGASAITDTQYF. DNA for the CDR3: TGTGCCACCAGCAGAGGGGCGTCGGCTATCACAGATACGCAGTATTTT. The V call is TRBV15, the J call TRBJ2-3; no firm D call. CDR3 size: 16 residues. With 1 base removed from V and 2 bases from J, the gap between germline ends came to 13 bases. Looked up from germline, CDR1 is LNHNV and CDR2 is YYDKDF (reference sequence).

J is TRBJ1-2 and V is TRBV12-3 or TRBV12-4; 7 positions match TRBD1. The V segment lost 6 bases and the J segment 4 bases; nucleotides outside the gene matches: 8. The CDR3 is 14 residues long. CDR3 DNA: TGTGCCAGCAGCAGGGGGGGATCGATCTATGGCTACACCTTC. Its protein product is CASSRGGSIYGYTF.

The chain uses TRBV6-1 and TRBJ2-7; D possibly matches TRBD1 or TRBD2 (5 bases each). The V end lost 8 bases, the J end lost 0 bases, and 17 bases lay between the germline ends. Germline V gene lookup returns CDR1 MNHNS and CDR2 SASEGT. The CDR3 sequence is 15 residues long. The CDR3: CASGRGRSSSYEQYV. The CDR3 DNA follows: TGTGCCAGCGGCCGGGGACGGAGCAGCTCCTACGAGCAGTACGTC.

This chain uses TRBV6-5 with TRBJ1-6; D is uncertain. Germline CDR1 reads MNHEY; CDR2 reads SVGAGI. V lost 2 bases and J lost 2, with 13 bases in between. The CDR3 is made up of 17 amino acids. CDR3 residues: CASSYPTGGTYNSPLHF. CDR3 DNA sequence: TGTGCCAGCAGTTACCCGACTGGCGGCACCTATAATTCACCCCTCCACTTT.

A few counts support this clonotype. This chain connects TRBV12-3 or TRBV12-4 to TRBJ1-1; 8 bases line up with TRBD1. V trimming: 5 bases; J trimming: 1 base; junction bases outside the gene matches: 9. The CDR3 consists of 16 residues. CDR3 region: CASSPLTGDKNTEAFF. As DNA, the CDR3 is TGTGCCAGCAGTCCCCTGACAGGGGACAAGAACACTGAAGCTTTCTTT.

The chain uses TRBV11-2 and TRBJ2-1; the D gene is possibly TRBD2 (5 bases). Trimming took 6 bases from V and 9 from J, leaving 15 bases between them. This CDR3 has 13 amino acids. The V gene's germline CDR1 is SGHAT and CDR2 FQNNGV. The CDR3 coding sequence is TGTGCCAGCAGTCCCCTAGGACGGGGTGAGCAGTTCTTC. Translating it yields CASSPLGRGEQFF.

In DNA form, the CDR3 reads TGTGCCAGCCGACGGGGGATGGACACTGAAGCTTTCTTT. This translates into CASRRGMDTEAFF. The gene calls are TRBV11-1 and TRBJ1-1; D is possibly TRBD1 (5 bases). The CDR3 has 13 residues. CDR1 and CDR2 (germline): SGHAT, FQDESV (reference sequence). Trimming shortened V by 8 bases and J by 3 bases, and 13 bases separated the two germline ends.

This chain joins TRBV18 and TRBJ2-7, with a weak D call TRBD1 (5 bases). Germline-derived CDR1 and CDR2 are KGHSH and LQKENI. V shed 7 bases and J shed 0 bases, with 13 bases lying between them. The CDR3 sequence is 14 residues long. Here the CDR3 DNA reads TGTGCCAGCTACAGGACCACAAGCTCCTACGAGCAGTACTTC. Its translation: CASYRTTSSYEQYF.

This clonotype was detected only once. The chain uses TRBV7-9 and TRBJ2-1; weak D call: TRBD1 (6 bases). Germline loops: CDR1 SEHNR, CDR2 FQNEAQ (reference sequence). The CDR3 loop spans 15 amino acids. V was cut by 5 bases and J by 2 bases, with 13 bases left in between. The DNA for the CDR3 is TGTGCCAGCAGCCGCACAGGGTCCCCCTACAATGAGCAGTTCTTC. Translation gives CASSRTGSPYNEQFF.

This clonotype was detected many times. The rearrangement links TRBV5-1 to TRBJ1-2, with D tentatively TRBD1 (5 bases). The CDR3 covers 13 residues. V lost 5 bases, J lost 3 bases, and 11 bases lay in between. Germline assignment: CDR1 SGHRS and CDR2 YFSETQ. The CDR3 bases are TGCGCCAGCAGTGAGGGGATCGACTATGGCTACACCTTC. Its translation: CASSEGIDYGYTF.

Remarks on this clonotype: One base away lies a much larger clone, so this may be a sequencing read error. V gene TRBV20-1 combines with J gene TRBJ2-5; 7 bases fit TRBD1. The CDR3 extends over 13 amino acids. V was clipped by 2 bases and J by 3 bases; unmatched bases: 3. Germline V gene lookup returns CDR1 DFQATT and CDR2 SNEGSKA (reference sequence). CDR3 residues: CSARPTGKETQYF. CDR3 in DNA: TGCAGTGCTAGACCGACAGGGAAAGAGACCCAGTACTTC.

This clonotype appeared a few times. The chain combines TRBV4-3 with TRBJ2-5; tentative D call: TRBD1 (6 bases). CDR1 and CDR2 from the germline V gene are LGHNA and YSLEER. The CDR3 has 15 amino acids. V lost 0 bases, J lost 4 bases, and 12 bases lay in between. CDR3 sequence reads: CASSQERGWRETQYF. CDR3 nucleotide sequence: TGCGCCAGCAGCCAAGAGAGGGGGTGGCGAGAGACCCAGTACTTC.

The chain couples TRBV5-1 to TRBJ2-2, with 9 bases lining up with TRBD2. The ends lost 4 bases at V and 3 bases at J; junction bases unmatched: 7. Germline CDR1 is SGHRS and CDR2 is YFSETQ. This CDR3 has 16 amino acids. This CDR3 reads CASSRFSGGHTGELFF. The CDR3 bases are TGCGCCAGCAGCCGATTTAGCGGGGGCCACACCGGGGAGCTGTTTTTT.

The V gene is TRBV7-2, the J gene TRBJ2-7; D is undetermined. The CDR3 loop spans 13 amino acids. The V gene lost 5 bases and the J gene lost 6 bases, with 14 bases spanning the gap. Germline CDR1 reads SGHTA; CDR2 reads FQGNSA. Here the CDR3 reads CASSPSAVTEQYV. The DNA of the CDR3 is TGTGCCAGCAGCCCCTCCGCCGTCACCGAGCAGTACGTC.

This clonotype has more than one count but fewer than ten. V and J are TRBV7-2 and TRBJ2-5, with no clear D. V was pared by 6 bases and J by 0 bases, with 8 bases between. Germline assignment: CDR1 SGHTA and CDR2 FQGNSA. The CDR3 is 13 residues long. For the CDR3, the DNA is TGTGCCAGCAGTCGGTACCACCAAGAGACCCAGTACTTC. Translated, it gives CASSRYHQETQYF. Based on the CDR3 plus reference TRBV7-2 and TRBJ2-5, the full variable domain is GAGVSQSPSNKVTEKGKDVELRCDPISGHTALYWYRQSLGQGLEFLIYFQGNSAPDKSGLPSDRFSAERTGGSVSTLTIQRTQQEDSAVYLCASSRYHQETQYFGPGTRLLVL.

This chain connects TRBV18 to TRBJ2-1, with D perhaps matching TRBD2 (6 bases). Per the germline V gene, CDR1 is KGHSH and CDR2 is LQKENI. The CDR3 is 15 amino acids. Trimming removed 0 bases at V and 3 bases at J, with 9 bases between. For the CDR3, the DNA is TGTGCCAGCTCACCACCGGGGCGGGACTACAATGAGCAGTTCTTC. It translates to CASSPPGRDYNEQFF.

The CDR3 region has the DNA TGTGCCAGGAGCCCCGGGCTCATCTGCGAGCAGTACGTC. This encodes CARSPGLICEQYV. The chain employs TRBV5-3 and TRBJ2-7; D is unresolved. TRBV5-3 is marked as an open reading frame, function uncertain. The V end was cut by 8 bases, the J end by 6 bases, with 18 bases between. The CDR3 totals 13 residues.

This clonotype was observed a handful of times. V usage is TRBV6-5 and J usage is TRBJ2-2, with D hard to call. This CDR3 has 13 amino acids. Germline loops: CDR1 MNHEY, CDR2 SVGAGI. V was clipped by 0 bases and J by 8 bases, with 7 bases between them. CDR3 nucleotide sequence: TGTGCCAGCAGTTACTCGAATCCTGGGGAGCTGTTTTTT. Translating gives CASSYSNPGELFF.

The V call is TRBV6-1, the J call TRBJ2-7; a possible D gene is TRBD1 (5 bases). Trimming removed 6 bases from V and 2 bases from J, with 11 bases in between. Per the germline V gene, CDR1 is MNHNS and CDR2 is SASEGT. The CDR3 extends over 13 amino acids. The CDR3, as DNA: TGTGCCAGCAGCCCTAGGGGTGCCTACGAGCAGTACGTC. This gives the protein CASSPRGAYEQYV.

The chain recombines TRBV5-1 with TRBJ1-5; D ambiguous. The CDR3 is made up of 15 amino acids. The V gene lost 5 bases and the J gene lost 3 bases, with 15 bases spanning the gap. CDR1 and CDR2 from the germline V gene are SGHRS and YFSETQ. As DNA, the CDR3 is TGCGCCAGCAGAGCCGGATTCAGGCCCAATCAGCCCCAGCATTTT. Translation: CASRAGFRPNQPQHF.

In its sample, this clonotype was seen a few times. V and J are TRBV5-1 and TRBJ1-1; 7 bases map to TRBD1. Germline CDR1 and CDR2: SGHRS and YFSETQ. This CDR3 contains 18 residues. With 2 bases clipped from V and 0 bases from J, the junction kept 13 bases outside the gene matches. The CDR3 loop reads CASSLERWGQTMNTEAFF. CDR3 in DNA: TGCGCCAGCAGCTTAGAGAGATGGGGACAGACGATGAACACTGAAGCTTTCTTT. Complete variable domain (other parts from reference TRBV5-1 and TRBJ1-1): KAGVTQTPRYLIKTRGQQVTLSCSPISGHRSVSWYQQTPGQGLQFLFEYFSETQRNKGNFPGRFSGRQFSNSRSEMNVSTLELGDSALYLCASSLERWGQTMNTEAFFGQGTRLTVV.

In this sample, this clonotype turned up a few times. The gene calls are TRBV20-1 and TRBJ2-5, with TRBD2 matching 7 bases. Trimming took 3 bases from V and 2 from J; bases not matched to a gene: 3. Germline V gene sequence: CDR1 DFQATT, CDR2 SNEGSKA (reference sequence). This CDR3 has 13 amino acids. The CDR3 nucleotides are TGCAGTGCTAGTTTGCGGGGGCAAGAGACCCAGTACTTC. Translating gives CSASLRGQETQYF.

This sequence joins TRBV7-6 and TRBJ1-3; no definite D call. Germline assignment: CDR1 SGHVS and CDR2 FNYEAQ. The CDR3 is 12 residues long. V lost 5 bases to trimming and J lost 8 bases, with 10 bases between them. The chain's CDR3 is CASSAGLDTIYF. The CDR3 DNA sequence: TGTGCCAGCAGCGCTGGTTTGGACACCATATATTTT.

V and J are TRBV18 and TRBJ2-2; TRBD1 is a possible D gene (5 bases). Germline V CDR1 and CDR2: KGHSH, LQKENI. The CDR3 loop spans 16 amino acids. Trimming removed 1 base at V and 5 bases at J, with 14 bases between. Here the CDR3 DNA reads TGTGCCAGCTCACCACGGTATACAGGCGGAACCGGGGAGCTGTTTTTT. Protein product: CASSPRYTGGTGELFF. Filled out from reference TRBV18 and TRBJ2-2, the complete variable domain reads NAGVMQNPRHLVRRRGQEARLRCSPMKGHSHVYWYRQLPEEGLKFMVYLQKENIIDESGMPKERFSAEFPKEGPSILRIQQVVRGDSAAYFCASSPRYTGGTGELFFGEGSRLTVL.

The chain uses TRBV20-1 and TRBJ1-1, with D possibly matching TRBD1 (5 bases). Germline CDR1 is DFQATT and CDR2 is SNEGSKA (reference sequence). CDR3 length: 15 residues. V was pared by 6 bases and J by 1 base, with 18 bases between. The CDR3 DNA is TGCAGTGCCCCGGCAGGGTCATTTAGGAACACTGAAGCTTTCTTT. It encodes CSAPAGSFRNTEAFF.

The chain recombines TRBV20-1 with TRBJ2-7; D not resolved. V was trimmed by 0 bases and J by 3 bases, leaving 6 bases between them. The germline V gene encodes CDR1 DFQATT and CDR2 SNEGSKA (reference sequence). The length of the CDR3 is 12 residues. The CDR3 reads CSARETYYEQYF. The CDR3 DNA reads as TGCAGTGCTAGAGAGACCTACTACGAGCAGTACTTC.

A few counts support this clonotype. This chain joins TRBV5-1 and TRBJ2-5, with D tentatively TRBD1 (5 bases). Per the germline V gene, CDR1 is SGHRS and CDR2 is YFSETQ. The CDR3 has 15 residues. V was cut by 4 bases and J by 3 bases, with 16 bases left in between. The CDR3 DNA follows: TGCGCCAGCAGCCCGACAAACAGGTTAAAAGAGACCCAGTACTTC. This sequence encodes CASSPTNRLKETQYF.

This clonotype was counted between two and nine times. The rearrangement uses TRBV20-1 and TRBJ2-7, with a possible D match to TRBD1 (5 bases). This CDR3 has 11 amino acids. V was pared by 3 bases and J by 7 bases, with 10 bases between. Germline loops: CDR1 DFQATT, CDR2 SNEGSKA (reference sequence). CDR3 bases: TGCAGTGCTAGCGACAGAGAAGAGCAGTACGTC. Translation gives CSASDREEQYV.

Only one count was recorded for this clonotype. This chain links TRBV5-1 with TRBJ2-7; 10 nucleotides align to TRBD1. The CDR3 contains 14 residues. Germline V gives CDR1 SGHRS, CDR2 YFSETQ. With V trimmed by 7 bases and J by 6 bases, 10 bases remained unmatched. The DNA for the CDR3 is TGCGCCAGCGGATCAGGGACAGGGGCGGGCGAGCAGTACTTC. Amino acids: CASGSGTGAGEQYF.

J is TRBJ1-1 and V is TRBV5-1; D not certain. The germline gives CDR1 SGHRS, CDR2 YFSETQ. V lost 0 bases and J 3 bases, leaving 12 bases between the germline ends. This CDR3 comprises 15 residues. CDR3 sequence reads: CASSLANPEDTEAFF. The CDR3 bases are TGCGCCAGCAGCTTGGCGAACCCCGAAGACACTGAAGCTTTCTTT.

This rearrangement joins TRBV9 to TRBJ2-5, with 8 bases fitting TRBD2. The CDR3 loop spans 15 amino acids. V shed 2 bases, J shed 2 bases, and the junction held 5 bases outside the gene matches. Germline V gene sequence: CDR1 SGDLS, CDR2 YYNGEE. The CDR3 nucleotides are TGTGCCAGCAGCGTCACTAGCGGTGTACAAGAGACCCAGTACTTC. As protein: CASSVTSGVQETQYF. The variable domain in full, completed from reference TRBV9 and TRBJ2-5, reads DSGVTQTPKHLITATGQRVTLRCSPRSGDLSVYWYQQSLDQGLQFLIQYYNGEERAKGNILERFSAQQFPDLHSELNLSSLELGDSALYFCASSVTSGVQETQYFGPGTRLLVL.

CDR3 residues: CASSPWRSAYEQYF. CDR3 in DNA: TGTGCCAGCAGTCCCTGGAGGAGCGCCTACGAGCAGTACTTC. The chain recombines TRBV12-3 or TRBV12-4 with TRBJ2-7; perhaps TRBD2 as D (5 bases). The CDR3 is made up of 14 amino acids. The germline V and J ends were trimmed by 5 bases and 2 bases, with 13 bases remaining between them.